These 10 T cell receptor beta chains were all obtained from the same sample, sequenced in a study of Ad26.COV2.S vaccination and SARS-CoV-2 variants. Sequenced by immunoSEQ multiplex PCR; TCRdb stores in-frame clones only, minus some. The profile covers 360,000 or so clones, with around 86% appearing a single time and roughly 3.2% taken by the ten largest. Treatment described: some 19 received Ad26.COV2.S at low or high dose, single or two shots; about 5 received placebo; per-sample allocation not given. The investigators took samples on day 63 after the first vaccine or placebo injection. The sample in question was peripheral blood, obtained in a trial of Ad26.COV2.S vaccine versus placebo. These receptors were obtained from a person aged 18-65 years who received the Ad26.COV2.S COVID-19 vaccine or a placebo.

This chain connects TRBV7-2 to TRBJ2-5; D might be TRBD2 (6 bases). The CDR3 spans 15 residues. V lost 2 bases to trimming and J lost 0 bases, with 10 bases between them. The germline CDR1 and CDR2 sequences are SGHTA and FQGNSA. The CDR3 region is CASSLNRGYQETQYF. Here the CDR3 DNA reads TGTGCCAGCAGCTTAAACCGGGGGTACCAAGAGACCCAGTACTTC.

This chain uses TRBV5-4 with TRBJ1-2, with TRBD1 matching 9 bases. In germline, CDR1 is SGHNT, CDR2 YYREEE (reference sequence). The CDR3 is 16 amino acids. After removal of 3 bases from V and 2 bases from J, the junction contained 8 bases not matched to a gene. CDR3 coding DNA: TGTGCCAGCAGCTCCGCGGGGGGACAGGGCAACTATGGCTACACCTTC. It codes for CASSSAGGQGNYGYTF.

J is TRBJ1-2 and V is TRBV30, with D possibly TRBD1 on 5 matching bases. This CDR3 contains 13 residues. Germline CDR1 and CDR2: GTSNPN and SVGIG (reference sequence). The germline V and J ends were trimmed by 5 bases and 4 bases, with 14 bases remaining between them. CDR3 in amino acids: CAWVDSSFYGYTF. Written as DNA, the CDR3 is TGTGCCTGGGTCGACAGTTCTTTCTATGGCTACACCTTC.

The chain recombines TRBV5-6 with TRBJ1-2, with D unresolved. V gave up 4 bases and J gave up 4 bases, with 11 bases separating them. This CDR3 is 13 amino acids long. Germline CDR1 reads SGHDT; CDR2 reads YYEEEE. The CDR3 nucleotides are TGTGCCAGCAGCCCGACCCAAGTCTATGGCTACACCTTC. This encodes CASSPTQVYGYTF.

The rearrangement joins TRBV27 to TRBJ2-1, with 9 bases aligning to TRBD1. The CDR3 is 16 amino acids. From germline, CDR1 is MNHEY and CDR2 SMNVEV (reference sequence). V lost 7 bases and J lost 7; bases outside the gene matches: 14. CDR3 nucleotides: TGTGCCAGCACCTTTGGGACAGGGAGTTTTTGGAATGAGCAGTTCTTC. Translating it yields CASTFGTGSFWNEQFF.

V is TRBV3-1 (or the pseudogene TRBV3-2) and J is TRBJ2-7, with 8 bases identical to TRBD1. CDR3 length: 13 residues. Looked up from germline, CDR1 is LGHDT and CDR2 is YNNKEL (reference sequence). V lost 4 bases to trimming and J lost 3 bases; unmatched junction nucleotides: 2. CDR3 coding DNA: TGTGCCAGCAGCCCGGGACAGGTCTACGAGCAGTACTTC. Translating gives CASSPGQVYEQYF.

The gene calls are TRBV3-1 (or the pseudogene TRBV3-2) and TRBJ1-6; no definite D call. The CDR3 has 17 amino acids. Germline CDR1 LGHDT, CDR2 YNNKEL (reference sequence). V lost 0 bases and J lost 4, with 13 bases in between. For the CDR3, the DNA is TGTGCCAGCAGCCAAGATGGCAGCTCCGGGTATAATTCACCCCTCCACTTT. Its translation: CASSQDGSSGYNSPLHF.

The chain combines TRBV5-4 with TRBJ2-5, with a tentative D call TRBD1 (7 bases). Trimming cost V 2 bases and J 4 bases, with 15 bases left between them. CDR3 length equals 15 residues. CDR1 and CDR2 from the germline V gene are SGHNT and YYREEE (reference sequence). CDR3 DNA: TGTGCCAGCAGCTTAGCAGGGGGGAAAGGAGAGACCCAGTACTTC. Its translation: CASSLAGGKGETQYF.

This clone was seen at least ten times. The CDR3 DNA reads as TGCAGCGTTGAAACAGATAATGAAAAACTGTTTTTT. Amino acid sequence: CSVETDNEKLFF. The V gene is TRBV29-1, the J gene TRBJ1-4; D unresolved. CDR3 size: 12 residues. Germline-derived CDR1 and CDR2 are SQVTM and ANQGSEA. The V end was cut by 2 bases, the J end by 4 bases, with 5 bases between.

This clone was observed a handful of times. This chain links TRBV7-3 with TRBJ1-1; 7 bases are a match to TRBD1. The trim removed 5 bases at V and 4 bases at J, leaving 10 bases unmatched. Looked up from germline, CDR1 is SGHTA and CDR2 is FQGTGA. This CDR3 spans 15 amino acids. The CDR3 DNA reads TGTGCCAGCAGCCCCATCCCGGGACAGTTCACTGAAGCTTTCTTT. It encodes CASSPIPGQFTEAFF.